This paragraph reports one T cell receptor (beta chain). Its matching antigen is unknown. CDR1 is SGHRS, CDR2 YFSETQ, per germline. This CDR3 comprises 16 residues. The ends were cut back, 4 bases at V and 1 base at J, with 14 bases in the middle. This sample is drawn from a study of OX40 agonist ivuxolimab in advanced cancers. About the research overall: Patients undergoing dose escalation presented with hepatocellular carcinoma, melanoma, renal cell or head and neck cancer. The study's findings and limits: CD8+ T cells were the subset that, on average, had more expanded clones than CD4+.

Patients were ineligible given autoimmune disease history or systemic immunosuppression. Blood specimens came from baseline, cycle 4 day 1, and cycle 7 day 1. Sequencing was performed with immunoSEQ multiplex PCR; in TCRdb, only in-frame clones are kept and a portion is missing. The data show 100,000 to 140,000 clones, with 91% seen just once and roughly 1.3% held by the top ten. This rearrangement joins TRBV5-1 to TRBJ2-2; perhaps D is TRBD1 or TRBD2 (5 bases each). The sequencing here drew on CD4+ or CD8+ T cells sorted from blood, taken in a trial of the OX40 agonist ivuxolimab. The receptor was isolated from an adult with an advanced solid tumor such as melanoma, head and neck, liver or kidney cancer. CDR3 nucleotide sequence: TGCGCCAGCAGCCGAGGGGAGTGGGGGAACACCGGGGAGCTGTTTTTT. It yields the protein CASSRGEWGNTGELFF. Full variable domain (rest looked up from reference TRBV5-1 and TRBJ2-2): KAGVTQTPRYLIKTRGQQVTLSCSPISGHRSVSWYQQTPGQGLQFLFEYFSETQRNKGNFPGRFSGRQFSNSRSEMNVSTLELGDSALYLCASSRGEWGNTGELFFGEGSRLTVL.